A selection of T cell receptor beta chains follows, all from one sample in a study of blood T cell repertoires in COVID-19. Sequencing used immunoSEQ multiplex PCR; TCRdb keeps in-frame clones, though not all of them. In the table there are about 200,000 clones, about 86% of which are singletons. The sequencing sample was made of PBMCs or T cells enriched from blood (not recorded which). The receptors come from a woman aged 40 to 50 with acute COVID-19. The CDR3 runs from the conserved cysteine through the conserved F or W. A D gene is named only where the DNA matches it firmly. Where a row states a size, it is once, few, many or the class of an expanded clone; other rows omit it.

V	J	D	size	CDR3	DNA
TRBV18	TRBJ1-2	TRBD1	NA	CASSPRDRPYGYTF	TGTGCCAGCTCACCCCGGGACAGACCCTATGGCTACACCTTC
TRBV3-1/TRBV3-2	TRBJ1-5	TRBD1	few	CASSPNPTGGNQPQHF	TGTGCCAGCAGCCCAAACCCAACAGGGGGCAATCAGCCCCAGCATTTT
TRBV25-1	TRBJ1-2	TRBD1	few	CASRRDRAPYGYTF	TGTGCCAGCAGACGGGACAGGGCCCCTTATGGCTACACCTTC
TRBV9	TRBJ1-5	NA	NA	CASSGRTSEPQHF	TGTGCCAGCAGCGGACGGACATCAGAACCCCAGCATTTT
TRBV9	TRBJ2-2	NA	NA	CASSADSGGPKSGELFF	TGTGCCAGCAGCGCTGACAGTGGAGGGCCAAAGAGCGGGGAGCTGTTTTTT
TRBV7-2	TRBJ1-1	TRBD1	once	CASSLRQGQRTEAFF	TGTGCCAGCAGCTTGAGACAGGGGCAGCGGACTGAAGCTTTCTTT
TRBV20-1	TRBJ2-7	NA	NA	CSVSGIYEQYF	TGCAGTGTATCAGGGATCTACGAGCAGTACTTC
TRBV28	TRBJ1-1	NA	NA	CASTLGWSNTEAFF	TGTGCCAGCACCTTGGGTTGGAGCAACACTGAAGCTTTCTTT
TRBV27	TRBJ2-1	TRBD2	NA	CASSSFFSGSEQFF	TGTGCCAGCAGTTCCTTCTTTAGCGGGTCCGAGCAGTTCTTC
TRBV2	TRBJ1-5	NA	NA	CASSPARVSQPQHF	TGTGCCAGCAGCCCCGCCAGGGTGAGTCAGCCCCAGCATTTT
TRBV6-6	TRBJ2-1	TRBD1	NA	CASSYGTGYDNEQFF	TGTGCCAGCAGTTACGGGACAGGGTATGACAATGAGCAGTTCTTC
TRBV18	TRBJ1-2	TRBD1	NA	CASSPGQGDYGYTF	TGTGCCAGCTCGCCCGGACAGGGGGACTATGGCTACACCTTC
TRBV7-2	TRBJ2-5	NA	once	CASSLFGRMTGETQYF	TGTGCCAGCAGCTTATTCGGCAGGATGACGGGGGAGACCCAGTACTTC
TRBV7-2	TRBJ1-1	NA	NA	CASSLNGGLSNTEAFF	TGTGCCAGCAGCTTAAATGGAGGGCTCTCGAACACTGAAGCTTTCTTT
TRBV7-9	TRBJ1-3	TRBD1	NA	CASSLVRDRGSSGNTIYF	TGTGCCAGCAGCTTAGTTCGGGACAGGGGATCCTCTGGAAACACCATATATTTT
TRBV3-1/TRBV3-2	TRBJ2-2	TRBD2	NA	CASSQEVWLAGGPSGELFF	TGTGCCAGCAGCCAAGAAGTCTGGCTAGCGGGAGGGCCGAGCGGGGAGCTGTTTTTT
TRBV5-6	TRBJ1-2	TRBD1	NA	CASSLPNRGHGYTF	TGTGCCAGCAGCTTACCCAACAGGGGTCACGGCTACACCTTC
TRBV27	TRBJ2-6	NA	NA	CASSRGGSGANVLTF	TGTGCCAGCAGCCGAGGAGGCTCTGGGGCCAACGTCCTGACTTTC
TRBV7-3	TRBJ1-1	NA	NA	CASSLTGATEAFF	TGTGCCAGCAGCTTAACAGGGGCCACTGAAGCTTTCTTT
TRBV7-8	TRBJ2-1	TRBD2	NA	CASSLVIAGGQGEQFF	TGTGCCAGCAGCTTAGTTATAGCGGGAGGGCAGGGTGAGCAGTTCTTC
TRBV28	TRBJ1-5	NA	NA	CASSLVGGKRGGGQPQHF	TGTGCCAGCAGTTTAGTGGGCGGAAAAAGGGGCGGTGGTCAGCCCCAGCATTTT
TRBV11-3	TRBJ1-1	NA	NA	CASSQGQNTEAFF	TGTGCCAGCAGCCAAGGACAGAACACTGAAGCTTTCTTT